This T cell receptor beta chain came from a study of blood T cell repertoires in COVID-19. Here immunoSEQ multiplex PCR was the method, and the copy in TCRdb shows in-frame clones only, minus some. The table includes some 100,000 clones, approximately 93% detected once. Remarks on this clone: An end of the junction differs from the germline gene, which may be a read error.

This sequence was found in a man aged 60 to 69 with acute or convalescent COVID-19. The specimen was peripheral blood.

The CDR3 nucleotides are TGTGCCAGCAGTGAAAATGAGAGGACATCTCTCTTC. Protein: CASSENERTSLF. The rearrangement uses TRBV6-1 and TRBJ2-1; D might be TRBD1 (5 bases). CDR3 length: 12 amino acids. The germline V gene encodes CDR1 MNHNS and CDR2 SASEGT.